This section outlines one T cell receptor beta chain sequence together with its context. The sample originates from a study of T cell changes during pregnancy in multiple sclerosis. Clones were sequenced by immunoSEQ multiplex PCR, and TCRdb holds only the in-frame ones, with some missing. The repertoire includes about 51,000 clones, around 92% of them detected once, and approximately 0.62% sits in the top ten. CDR1 is SGHAT, CDR2 FQNNGV, per germline. The CDR3 has 14 amino acids. Trimming pared 6 bases from V and 2 bases from J, leaving 11 bases between. The source of this sequence is a female donor with multiple sclerosis, enrolled in a pregnancy study. This chain links TRBV11-2 with TRBJ1-5; D not resolved. This material consisted of CD4+ T cells from peripheral blood mononuclear cells, taken in the third trimester of pregnancy. In nucleotides, the CDR3 is TGTGCCAGCAGTTCGGCGGGAGGCAATCAGCCCCAGCATTTT. Protein: CASSSAGGNQPQHF. The complete variable domain, with remaining parts taken from reference TRBV11-2 and TRBJ1-5, reads EAGVAQSPRYKIIEKRQSVAFWCNPISGHATLYWYQQILGQGPKLLIQFQNNGVVDDSQLPKDRFSAERLKGVDSTLKIQPAKLEDSAVYLCASSSAGGNQPQHFGDGTRLSIL.